Sequencing of this T cell receptor (beta chain) was carried out in a study of blood T cells in healthy people across ages. Study-wide findings and caveats: Age brought a roughly linear fall in TCR beta diversity measured per million T cells.

Healthy Caucasian individuals from Russia aged 6 to 90 were enrolled as donors. In this sample, this clonotype turned up a few times. Its antigen remains unknown. Alongside a J-beta primer mix, a sample-barcoded 5' primer served in a second PCR lasting roughly 7 to 12 cycles. Each CDR3 protein is one row after TCRdb ran MiXCR on the 5' RACE reads. The sample records some 560,000 distinct CDR3 sequences, around a quarter being singletons. Looked up from germline, CDR1 is LGHNA and CDR2 is YSLEER. The CDR3 is 15 residues long. V trimming: 5 bases; J trimming: 5 bases; junction bases outside the gene matches: 6. The same specimen was also included in a second study, on T cells of mothers and their children. From that second work: Mother-child pairs who were related displayed a slightly higher overlap than unrelated pairs, a difference that was non-significant.

Sequenced: blood. The V and J genes are TRBV4-3 and TRBJ1-4; 9 nucleotides agree with TRBD1. The sequence was collected from a boy aged 2 to 10 in good health. The CDR3 DNA reads as TGCGCCAGCAGCATGCCGGGACAGGGAAATGAAAAACTGTTTTTT. Encoded protein: CASSMPGQGNEKLFF.